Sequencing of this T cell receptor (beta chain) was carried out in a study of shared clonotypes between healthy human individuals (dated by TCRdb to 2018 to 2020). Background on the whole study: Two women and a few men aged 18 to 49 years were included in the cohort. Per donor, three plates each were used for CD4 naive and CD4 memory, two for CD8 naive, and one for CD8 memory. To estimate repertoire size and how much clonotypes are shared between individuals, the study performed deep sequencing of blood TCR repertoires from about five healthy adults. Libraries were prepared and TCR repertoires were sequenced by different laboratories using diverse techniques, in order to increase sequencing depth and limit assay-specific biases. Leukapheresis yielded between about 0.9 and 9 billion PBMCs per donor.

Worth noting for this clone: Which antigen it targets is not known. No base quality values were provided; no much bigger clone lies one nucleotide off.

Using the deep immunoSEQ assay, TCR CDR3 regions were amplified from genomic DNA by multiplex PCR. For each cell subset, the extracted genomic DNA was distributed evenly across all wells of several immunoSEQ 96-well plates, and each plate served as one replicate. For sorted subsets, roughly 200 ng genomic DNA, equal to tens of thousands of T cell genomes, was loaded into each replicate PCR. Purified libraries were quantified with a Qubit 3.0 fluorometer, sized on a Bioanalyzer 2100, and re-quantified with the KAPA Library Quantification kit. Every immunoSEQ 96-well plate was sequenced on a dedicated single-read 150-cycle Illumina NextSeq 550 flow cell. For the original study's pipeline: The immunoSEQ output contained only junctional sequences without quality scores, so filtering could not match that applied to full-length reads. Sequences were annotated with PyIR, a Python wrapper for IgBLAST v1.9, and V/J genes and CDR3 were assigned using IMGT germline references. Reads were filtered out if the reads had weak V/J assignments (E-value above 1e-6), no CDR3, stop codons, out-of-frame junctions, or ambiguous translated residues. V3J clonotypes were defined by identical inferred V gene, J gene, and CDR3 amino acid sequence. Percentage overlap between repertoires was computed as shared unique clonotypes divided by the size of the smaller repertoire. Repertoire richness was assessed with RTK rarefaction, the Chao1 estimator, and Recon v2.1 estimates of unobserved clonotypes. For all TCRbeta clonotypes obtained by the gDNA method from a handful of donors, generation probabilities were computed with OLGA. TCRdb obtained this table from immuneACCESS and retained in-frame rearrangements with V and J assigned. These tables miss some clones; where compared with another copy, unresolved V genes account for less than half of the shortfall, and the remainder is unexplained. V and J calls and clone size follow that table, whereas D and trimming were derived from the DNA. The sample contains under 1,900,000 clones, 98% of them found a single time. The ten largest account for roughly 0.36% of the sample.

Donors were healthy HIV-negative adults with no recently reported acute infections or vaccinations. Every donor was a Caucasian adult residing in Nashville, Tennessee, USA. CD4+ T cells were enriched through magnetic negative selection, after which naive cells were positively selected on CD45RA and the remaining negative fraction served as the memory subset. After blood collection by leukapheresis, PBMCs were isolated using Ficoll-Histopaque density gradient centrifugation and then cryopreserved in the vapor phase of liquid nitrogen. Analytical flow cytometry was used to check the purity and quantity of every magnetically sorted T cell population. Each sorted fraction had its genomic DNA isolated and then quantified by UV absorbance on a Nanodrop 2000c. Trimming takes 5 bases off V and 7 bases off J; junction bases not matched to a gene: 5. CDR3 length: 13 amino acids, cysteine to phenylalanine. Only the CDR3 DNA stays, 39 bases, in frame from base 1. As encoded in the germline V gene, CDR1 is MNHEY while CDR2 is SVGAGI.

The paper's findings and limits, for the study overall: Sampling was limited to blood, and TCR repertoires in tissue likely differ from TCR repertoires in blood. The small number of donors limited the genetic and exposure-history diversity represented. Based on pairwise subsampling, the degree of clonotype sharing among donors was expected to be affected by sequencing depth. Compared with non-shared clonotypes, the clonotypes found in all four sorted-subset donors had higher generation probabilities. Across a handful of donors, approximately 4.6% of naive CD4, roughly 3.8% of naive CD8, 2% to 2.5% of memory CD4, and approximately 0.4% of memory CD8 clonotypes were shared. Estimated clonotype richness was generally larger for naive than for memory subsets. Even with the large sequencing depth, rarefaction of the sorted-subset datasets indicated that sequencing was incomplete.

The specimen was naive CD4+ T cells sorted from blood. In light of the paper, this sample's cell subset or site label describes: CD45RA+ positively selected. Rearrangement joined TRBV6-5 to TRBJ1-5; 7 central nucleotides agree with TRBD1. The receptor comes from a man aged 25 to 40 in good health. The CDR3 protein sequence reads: CASSGTARQPQHF. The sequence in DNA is TGTGCCAGCAGTGGGACAGCCAGACAGCCCCAGCATTTT.